Shown below are 26 T cell receptor beta chains from a single sample sequenced in a study of blood T cell repertoires in COVID-19 (dated by TCRdb to about 2020). The receptor library was made with the immunoSEQ multiplex PCR assay. Drawn from immuneACCESS, this table holds only the in-frame rearrangements with V and J called that TCRdb kept. Clones are partly lost; checked studies trace under half to an unresolved V gene and leave the rest unexplained. For this sample the table gives fewer than 85,000 clones, of which roughly 70% were detected only once. The ten largest clones add up to more than 20% of the sample. The source material was peripheral blood. The receptors originated from a man between 60 and 75 years old with acute or convalescent COVID-19.

The V and J genes are TRBV6-5 and TRBJ2-2, with D perhaps matching TRBD1 (5 bases). The ends were cut back, 7 bases at V and 2 bases at J, with 8 bases in the middle. From germline, CDR1 is MNHEY and CDR2 SVGAGI. The CDR3 spans 13 residues. The CDR3 sequence is CASTGKNTGELFF. CDR3 coding DNA: TGTGCCAGCACAGGGAAAAACACCGGGGAGCTGTTTTTT.

In its sample, this clone was seen a few times. CDR3 sequence: CATSRLQGYEQYF. DNA for the CDR3: TGTGCCACCAGCAGACTTCAGGGGTACGAGCAGTACTTC. This chain links TRBV15 with TRBJ2-7, with a weak D call TRBD1 (6 bases). Deletions cut 2 bases from V and 4 bases from J, with 9 bases between. Germline lookup yields CDR1 LNHNV and CDR2 YYDKDF (reference sequence). This CDR3 has 13 amino acids.

The J gene is TRBJ1-6, the V gene TRBV5-5; possibly TRBD1 for D (6 bases). The CDR3 length is 12 residues. The germline V gene encodes CDR1 SGHKS and CDR2 YYEKEE (reference sequence). Deletions cut 4 bases from V and 11 bases from J, with 10 bases between. CDR3: CASSTGSAPLHF. DNA of the CDR3: TGTGCCAGCAGCACAGGGTCTGCACCCCTCCACTTT.

V and J are TRBV5-1 and TRBJ2-1; TRBD2 matches 10 bases. The junction had 10 bases not matched to a gene; V was cut back by 3 bases and J by 7 bases. Looked up from germline, CDR1 is SGHRS and CDR2 is YFSETQ. This CDR3 has 16 residues. CDR3 DNA: TGCGCCAGCAGCTCCATAGCGGGAGGTTACTGGAATGAGCAGTTCTTC. Translated: CASSSIAGGYWNEQFF. Using reference TRBV5-1 and TRBJ2-1 for the parts outside the CDR3, the full variable domain is KAGVTQTPRYLIKTRGQQVTLSCSPISGHRSVSWYQQTPGQGLQFLFEYFSETQRNKGNFPGRFSGRQFSNSRSEMNVSTLELGDSALYLCASSSIAGGYWNEQFFGPGTRLTVL.

This clone was recorded only once. This chain uses TRBV7-9 with TRBJ2-6; 7 bases agree with TRBD1. There are 17 residues in the CDR3. The J segment lost 4 bases and the V segment lost 2 bases, leaving 8 bases of the junction unmatched. Germline lookup yields CDR1 SEHNR and CDR2 FQNEAQ (reference sequence). The CDR3 region is CASSLRGLGSGANVLTF. CDR3 in DNA: TGTGCCAGCAGCTTAAGGGGGCTCGGTTCCGGGGCCAACGTCCTGACTTTC. The full variable domain, its missing parts supplied by reference TRBV7-9 and TRBJ2-6, is DTGVSQNPRHKITKRGQNVTFRCDPISEHNRLYWYRQTLGQGPEFLTYFQNEAQLEKSRLLSDRFSAERPKGSFSTLEIQRTEQGDSAMYLCASSLRGLGSGANVLTFGAGSRLTVL.

This clone showed up just once. The chain is built from TRBV2 and TRBJ2-7, with 10 bases matching TRBD1. The germline gives CDR1 SNHLY, CDR2 FYNNEI. The V and J ends lost 4 bases and 1 base, in that order; junction bases with no gene match: 7. The CDR3 spans 16 residues. The CDR3 region has the DNA TGTGCCAGCAGTGGGTCCCGGGACAGGGGTTCCTACGAGCAGTACGTC. Translation gives CASSGSRDRGSYEQYV.

The chain employs TRBV6-5 and TRBJ1-1; 7 positions agree with TRBD1. Per the germline V gene, CDR1 is MNHEY and CDR2 is SVGAGI. After removal of 7 bases from V and 4 bases from J, the junction contained 9 bases not matched to a gene. CDR3 length equals 14 residues. The CDR3 DNA reads TGTGCCAGCACCAGGACAGGTCGTTCCACTGAAGCTTTCTTT. Amino acids: CASTRTGRSTEAFF.

The chain carries TRBV5-4 and TRBJ2-5, with a tentative D call TRBD2 (5 bases). V was shortened by 4 bases and J by 1 base, with 11 bases between the two germline ends. This CDR3 has 14 residues. Germline assignment: CDR1 SGHNT and CDR2 YYREEE (reference sequence). The CDR3 loop is CASSLRAAQETQYF. CDR3 nucleotide sequence: TGTGCCAGCAGCCTGAGGGCGGCCCAAGAGACCCAGTACTTC.

V gene TRBV6-5 combines with J gene TRBJ2-3, with D maybe TRBD2 (5 bases). The CDR3 sequence is 14 residues long. Germline V lookup: CDR1 MNHEY, CDR2 SVGAGI. Trimming shortened V by 2 bases and J by 3 bases, and 9 bases separated the two germline ends. CDR3 DNA: TGTGCCAGCAGTTACGGGAGATCTACAGATACGCAGTATTTT. Protein: CASSYGRSTDTQYF.

V and J are TRBV24-1 and TRBJ2-3, with D perhaps TRBD1 (6 bases). This CDR3 is built from 14 residues. V lost 5 bases and J lost 2, with 10 bases in between. Germline V gene data show CDR1 as KGHDR and CDR2 as SFDVKD. Here the CDR3 reads CATSVDRFTDTQYF. CDR3 nucleotide sequence: TGTGCCACCAGTGTGGACAGATTCACAGATACGCAGTATTTT.

This clone is a singleton in its sample. This chain links TRBV5-3 with TRBJ2-3; D is ambiguous. TRBV5-3 is recorded as an ORF, its role being uncertain. The CDR3 covers 17 residues. V was shortened by 4 bases and J by 2 bases, with 20 bases between the two germline ends. This CDR3 is CARSPNNGEDHTDTQYF. The CDR3 bases are TGTGCCAGAAGCCCTAATAATGGTGAAGATCACACAGATACGCAGTATTTT.

The sample holds many counts of this clone. V gene TRBV2 combines with J gene TRBJ2-3; 8 bases line up with TRBD2. Losses at the gene ends were 5 bases for V and 2 bases for J; bases not matched to a gene: 6. The CDR3 has 15 amino acids. Germline V CDR1 and CDR2: SNHLY, FYNNEI. The CDR3 spells CASSQRGRNTDTQYF. Here the CDR3 DNA reads TGTGCCAGCAGTCAGCGGGGGCGGAACACAGATACGCAGTATTTT.

The chain has TRBV5-1 and TRBJ2-2; 9 positions match TRBD1. In germline, CDR1 is SGHRS, CDR2 YFSETQ. CDR3 length equals 16 residues. The J segment lost 7 bases and the V segment lost 6 bases, leaving 13 bases of the junction unmatched. This CDR3 is CASTSNTGGADGELFF. The DNA for the CDR3 is TGCGCCAGCACCTCGAATACAGGGGGCGCAGACGGGGAGCTGTTTTTT.

This clone has a single count. The chain couples TRBV6-1 to TRBJ2-2, with TRBD1 matching over 10 bases. V lost 2 bases and J lost 7; bases outside the gene matches: 7. Germline lookup yields CDR1 MNHNS and CDR2 SASEGT. The CDR3 loop spans 16 amino acids. The DNA for the CDR3 is TGTGCCAGCAGTGAACCCGCGGGACAGGGGATCGGGGAGCTGTTTTTT. Its protein is CASSEPAGQGIGELFF.

The CDR3 DNA is TGTGCCAGCGCGGGGGGCCTAAATGAAAAACTGTTTTTT. This codes for CASAGGLNEKLFF. This chain connects TRBV10-3 to TRBJ1-4; D perhaps matches TRBD1 (6 bases). V dropped 10 bases and J dropped 5 bases, with 14 bases sitting between them. The CDR3 runs to 13 residues. Germline V CDR1 and CDR2: ENHRY, SYGVKD.

This clone was detected only once. V is TRBV3-1 (or the pseudogene TRBV3-2) and J is TRBJ1-2; 7 nucleotides match TRBD1. The CDR3 has 13 amino acids. Trimming cost V 2 bases and J 8 bases; bases outside gene matches: 5. Germline-derived CDR1 and CDR2 are LGHDT and YNNKEL (reference sequence). This CDR3 reads CASSQPGQSGYTF. As DNA, the CDR3 is TGTGCCAGCAGCCAACCGGGACAGTCCGGCTACACCTTC.

The chain carries TRBV7-9 and TRBJ1-1; D ambiguous. Germline CDR1 and CDR2: SEHNR and FQNEAQ (reference sequence). CDR3 length equals 12 residues. V lost 2 bases to trimming and J lost 3 bases, with 4 bases between them. The DNA of the CDR3 is TGTGCCAGCAGCTTATATCACACTGAAGCTTTCTTT. It translates to CASSLYHTEAFF. The full variable domain, its missing parts supplied by reference TRBV7-9 and TRBJ1-1, is DTGVSQNPRHKITKRGQNVTFRCDPISEHNRLYWYRQTLGQGPEFLTYFQNEAQLEKSRLLSDRFSAERPKGSFSTLEIQRTEQGDSAMYLCASSLYHTEAFFGQGTRLTVV.

The chain combines TRBV24-1 with TRBJ2-1; 9 bases fit TRBD2. The CDR3 is made up of 15 amino acids. The trim removed 9 bases at V and 7 bases at J, leaving 12 bases unmatched. Germline CDR1 reads KGHDR; CDR2 reads SFDVKD. The chain's CDR3 is CATGETVAGANEQFF. The DNA of the CDR3 is TGTGCCACCGGGGAGACAGTAGCGGGAGCGAATGAGCAGTTCTTC.

The rearrangement uses TRBV10-2 and TRBJ2-5; tentatively, D is TRBD2 (7 bases). Trimming pared 10 bases from V and 1 base from J, leaving 13 bases between. This CDR3 spans 13 amino acids. CDR1 is WSHSY and CDR2 is SAAADI in the germline V gene. The CDR3 DNA is TGCGCCATTGGGGGGGGGCCCCAAGAGACCCAGTACTTC. Translation gives CAIGGGPQETQYF.

The CDR3 sequence is CATSRDGIIGDTIYF. The CDR3 DNA reads as TGTGCCACCAGCAGAGATGGAATAATAGGGGACACCATATATTTT. The chain is built from TRBV15 and TRBJ1-3; TRBD1 might be the D (5 bases). The CDR3 is 15 residues long. The ends were cut back, 0 bases at V and 8 bases at J, with 14 bases in the middle. The germline gives CDR1 LNHNV, CDR2 YYDKDF (reference sequence). Looking up the rest from reference TRBV15 and TRBJ1-3 gives the full variable domain: DAMVIQNPRYQVTQFGKPVTLSCSQTLNHNVMYWYQQKSSQAPKLLFHYYDKDFNNEADTPDNFQSRRPNTSFCFLDIRSPGLGDTAMYLCATSRDGIIGDTIYFGEGSWLTVV.

The rearrangement uses TRBV19 and TRBJ1-5; D uncertain. V lost 0 bases to trimming and J lost 4 bases, with 13 bases between them. Germline V CDR1 and CDR2: LNHDA, SQIVND (reference sequence). This CDR3 has 16 residues. In nucleotides, the CDR3 is TGTGCCAGTAGTATAGAACCGGGATACCCTAATCAGCCCCAGCATTTT. Translation gives CASSIEPGYPNQPQHF.

The chain carries TRBV5-1 and TRBJ1-2, with 11 bases matching TRBD1. The CDR3 extends over 16 amino acids. With V trimmed by 4 bases and J by 4 bases, 9 bases remained unmatched. CDR1 is SGHRS and CDR2 is YFSETQ in the germline V gene. The DNA for the CDR3 is TGCGCCAGCAGCCAGAAAACCGGGACAGGGGGCTATGGCTACACCTTC. Translation gives CASSQKTGTGGYGYTF.

The chain combines TRBV9 with TRBJ2-3; D not certain. The CDR3 extends over 16 amino acids. CDR1 and CDR2 from the germline V gene are SGDLS and YYNGEE. V was clipped by 0 bases and J by 0 bases, with 11 bases between them. For the CDR3, the DNA is TGTGCCAGCAGCGTAGGGCAGGTCGCGAGCACAGATACGCAGTATTTT. Translated, it gives CASSVGQVASTDTQYF.

This clone was observed a few times. The V gene is TRBV14, the J gene TRBJ2-7; TRBD1 aligns across 8 bases. Per germline, CDR1 SGHDN and CDR2 FVKESK. This CDR3 contains 15 residues. V was clipped by 4 bases and J by 2 bases; unmatched bases: 7. The CDR3 bases are TGTGCCAGCAGCCCTTTGACAGGGGCAGCCTACGAGCAGTACTTC. Translation gives CASSPLTGAAYEQYF. The variable domain in full, completed from reference TRBV14 and TRBJ2-7, reads EAGVTQFPSHSVIEKGQTVTLRCDPISGHDNLYWYRRVMGKEIKFLLHFVKESKQDESGMPNNRFLAERTGGTYSTLKVQPAELEDSGVYFCASSPLTGAAYEQYFGPGTRLTVT.

The V and J genes are TRBV7-6 and TRBJ1-1; D is possibly TRBD1 (5 bases). CDR3 size: 15 residues. V dropped 0 bases and J dropped 7 bases, with 15 bases sitting between them. Germline CDR1 and CDR2: SGHVS and FNYEAQ. CDR3 nucleotide sequence: TGTGCCAGCAGCTTAGCCCCGGGGGGGGGAAGTGAAGCTTTCTTT. Residues: CASSLAPGGGSEAFF.

The chain has TRBV9 and TRBJ1-6; TRBD1 might be the D (6 bases). V was cut by 0 bases and J by 9 bases, with 10 bases left in between. Germline V CDR1 and CDR2: SGDLS, YYNGEE. The CDR3 contains 14 residues. The CDR3 sequence is CASSVATGSSPLHF. In nucleotides, the CDR3 is TGTGCCAGCAGCGTAGCTACAGGGTCTTCACCCCTCCACTTT. Using reference TRBV9 and TRBJ1-6 for the parts outside the CDR3, the full variable domain is DSGVTQTPKHLITATGQRVTLRCSPRSGDLSVYWYQQSLDQGLQFLIQYYNGEERAKGNILERFSAQQFPDLHSELNLSSLELGDSALYFCASSVATGSSPLHFGNGTRLTVT.